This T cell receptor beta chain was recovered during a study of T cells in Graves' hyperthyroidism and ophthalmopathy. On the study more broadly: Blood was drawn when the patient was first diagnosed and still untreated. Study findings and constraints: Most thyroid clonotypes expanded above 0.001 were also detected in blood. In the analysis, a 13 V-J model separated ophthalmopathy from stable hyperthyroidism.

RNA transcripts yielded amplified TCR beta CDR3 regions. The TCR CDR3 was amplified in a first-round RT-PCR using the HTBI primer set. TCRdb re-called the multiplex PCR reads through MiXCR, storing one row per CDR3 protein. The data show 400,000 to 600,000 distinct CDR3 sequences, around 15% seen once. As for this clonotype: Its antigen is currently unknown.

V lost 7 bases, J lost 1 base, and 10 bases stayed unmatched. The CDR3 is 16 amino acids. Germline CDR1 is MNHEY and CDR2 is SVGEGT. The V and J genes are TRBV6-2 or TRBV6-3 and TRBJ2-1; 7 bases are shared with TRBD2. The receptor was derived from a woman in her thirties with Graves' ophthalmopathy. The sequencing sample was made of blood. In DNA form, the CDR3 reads TGTGCCAGCACCACGGGCGGGAGCTATTCCTACAATGAGCAGTTCTTC. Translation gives CASTTGGSYSYNEQFF.